Below are 28 T cell receptor beta chains sequenced from a single sample in a study of blood T cell repertoires in COVID-19 (dated by TCRdb to the early 2020s). Library preparation was by the immunoSEQ multiplex PCR assay. TCRdb re-hosts the immuneACCESS table, in-frame sequences only. Its copies lack some clones; in the studies checked, an unresolved V gene accounts for under half of them, and the cause for the rest is not known. The sample contains around 200,000 clones, approximately 80% of them found a single time. The ten largest clones add up to less than 11% of the sample. Material for sequencing was peripheral blood. These receptors came from a woman aged 80 or over with acute or convalescent COVID-19.

The V and J genes are TRBV5-5 and TRBJ1-4; D is undetermined. V gave up 4 bases and J gave up 1 base, with 8 bases separating them. This CDR3 contains 14 residues. Germline loops: CDR1 SGHKS, CDR2 YYEKEE (reference sequence). The CDR3, as DNA: TGTGCCAGCAGCCCGGGAGGAACTAATGAAAAACTGTTTTTT. Translating it yields CASSPGGTNEKLFF.

This chain links TRBV6-5 with TRBJ1-1; TRBD1 matches at 7 bases. With 1 base clipped from V and 1 base from J, the junction kept 3 bases outside the gene matches. The germline gives CDR1 MNHEY, CDR2 SVGAGI. The CDR3 is made up of 15 amino acids. CDR3 protein: CASSYWTGQNTEAFF. The CDR3 DNA reads as TGTGCCAGCAGTTACTGGACAGGCCAGAACACTGAAGCTTTCTTT.

This chain connects TRBV18 to TRBJ2-3, with D perhaps TRBD1 (6 bases). In germline, CDR1 is KGHSH, CDR2 LQKENI. The germline V and J ends were trimmed by 0 bases and 14 bases, with 12 bases remaining between them. The CDR3 covers 12 residues. CDR3 in amino acids: CASSPPQGIVYF. The CDR3 bases are TGTGCCAGCTCACCACCGCAGGGGATTGTGTATTTT.

V and J are TRBV24-1 and TRBJ1-5, with TRBD1 matching 11 bases. The CDR3 is 14 amino acids. With 7 bases clipped from V and 6 bases from J, the junction kept 4 bases outside the gene matches. CDR1 is KGHDR and CDR2 is SFDVKD in the germline V gene. The DNA of the CDR3 is TGTGCCACCAGAGGACAGGGGGCATTTCAGCCCCAGCATTTT. Translating it yields CATRGQGAFQPQHF.

The chain carries TRBV9 and TRBJ2-1; 9 bases align to TRBD2. The germline CDR1 and CDR2 sequences are SGDLS and YYNGEE. The CDR3 contains 14 residues. V shed 3 bases, J shed 13 bases, and the junction held 11 bases outside the gene matches. The CDR3 protein is CASSGGGDGRPQFF. The CDR3, as DNA: TGTGCCAGCAGCGGCGGGGGGGACGGGAGGCCTCAGTTCTTC. Full variable domain (remainder filled in from reference TRBV9 and TRBJ2-1): DSGVTQTPKHLITATGQRVTLRCSPRSGDLSVYWYQQSLDQGLQFLIQYYNGEERAKGNILERFSAQQFPDLHSELNLSSLELGDSALYFCASSGGGDGRPQFFGPGTRLTVL.

The chain links TRBV3-1 (or the pseudogene TRBV3-2) to TRBJ1-1; weak D call: TRBD1 (5 bases). CDR1 and CDR2 from the germline V gene are LGHDT and YNNKEL (reference sequence). This CDR3 is 17 amino acids long. The V and J ends lost 4 bases and 4 bases respectively, with 22 bases between them. The CDR3 region has the DNA TGTGCCAGCAGCCGCGGGGAGGGGATGATTCTTGGCACTGAAGCTTTCTTT. This sequence encodes CASSRGEGMILGTEAFF.

This clone has just a few counts. The gene calls are TRBV29-1 and TRBJ2-3; 9 bases agree with TRBD2. Trimming removed 2 bases from V and 4 bases from J; junction bases left unmatched: 7. Germline lookup yields CDR1 SQVTM and CDR2 ANQGSEA. This CDR3 region has 15 residues. The CDR3 DNA reads as TGCAGCGTTGAAAGTAGCGGGGGCATCGCAGATACGCAGTATTTT. Amino acids: CSVESSGGIADTQYF.

V and J are TRBV29-1 and TRBJ2-7; TRBD1 matches at 10 bases. J gave up 7 bases and V 5 bases, and 5 bases lay outside the gene matches. The CDR3 is 12 amino acids. Germline V gene lookup returns CDR1 SQVTM and CDR2 ANQGSEA. The CDR3 DNA reads as TGCAGCGTTCGACAGGGGGCTCGGGAGCAGTACTTC. It codes for CSVRQGAREQYF.

The genes are TRBV10-3 and TRBJ1-1, with 7 bases aligning to TRBD1. Trimming at V came to 8 bases and at J to 0 bases, leaving 9 bases not matched to a gene. CDR1 and CDR2 (germline): ENHRY, SYGVKD. The CDR3 runs 15 residues. CDR3 protein: CAIGGGTDLNTEAFF. CDR3 in DNA: TGTGCCATCGGAGGAGGGACAGACTTGAACACTGAAGCTTTCTTT.

The V and J genes are TRBV6-4 and TRBJ1-5; 7 bases match TRBD1. This CDR3 comprises 15 residues. J gave up 0 bases and V 3 bases, and 2 bases lay outside the gene matches. The V gene's germline CDR1 is MRHNA and CDR2 SNTAGT. The CDR3 DNA reads TGTGCCAGCAGTGAAGGGGGCCTTAGCAATCAGCCCCAGCATTTT. Translation: CASSEGGLSNQPQHF.

The chain carries TRBV24-1 and TRBJ2-2; tentative D call: TRBD1 (6 bases). Germline CDR1 is KGHDR and CDR2 is SFDVKD. With 4 bases removed from V and 7 bases from J, the gap between germline ends came to 15 bases. CDR3 length: 15 residues. CDR3 sequence (DNA): TGTGCCACCAGTGAAACAGGGATATCCGGCGGGGAGCTGTTTTTT. It translates to CATSETGISGGELFF.

The count of this clone is one. This chain links TRBV24-1 with TRBJ2-2; 9 nucleotides align to TRBD1. The V segment lost 9 bases and the J segment 6 bases; nucleotides outside the gene matches: 7. This CDR3 contains 14 residues. From germline, CDR1 is KGHDR and CDR2 SFDVKD. In DNA, the CDR3 is TGTGCCACCGCCGGGACAGGGTTCTCCGGGGAGCTGTTTTTT. Protein sequence: CATAGTGFSGELFF.

The V call is TRBV28, the J call TRBJ2-3; D is possibly TRBD1 (5 bases). Trimming stripped 7 bases from V and 0 bases from J, with 11 bases between. The CDR3 sequence is 14 residues long. CDR1 and CDR2 (germline): MDHEN, SYDVKM. The CDR3 nucleotides read TGTGCCAGCACTATGACAGCTAGCACAGATACGCAGTATTTT. Protein product: CASTMTASTDTQYF.

The J gene is TRBJ2-3, the V gene TRBV11-2, with TRBD2 matching over 10 bases. J was trimmed by 3 bases and V by 5 bases; bases with no gene match: 8. This CDR3 contains 16 residues. The V gene's germline CDR1 is SGHAT and CDR2 FQNNGV. The CDR3 here is CASSADLAGDTDTQYF. CDR3 coding DNA: TGTGCCAGCAGCGCCGACCTAGCGGGAGATACAGATACGCAGTATTTT.

This sequence joins TRBV4-3 and TRBJ1-1; TRBD1 matches at 9 bases. V gave up 4 bases and J gave up 4 bases; unmatched junction bases: 7. The germline V gene encodes CDR1 LGHNA and CDR2 YSLEER. The CDR3 runs 15 residues. CDR3 coding DNA: TGCGCCAGCAGCCCCGAACAGGGGGCGGTCACTGAAGCTTTCTTT. This translates into CASSPEQGAVTEAFF.

This chain connects TRBV7-2 to TRBJ1-1; 10 bases are shared with TRBD1. Germline V gives CDR1 SGHTA, CDR2 FQGNSA. This CDR3 is 16 amino acids long. V lost 5 bases and J lost 4; bases outside the gene matches: 10. This CDR3 is CASSPRDRGESTEAFF. The CDR3 coding sequence is TGTGCCAGCAGCCCGAGGGACAGGGGCGAATCCACTGAAGCTTTCTTT. Filled out from reference TRBV7-2 and TRBJ1-1, the complete variable domain reads GAGVSQSPSNKVTEKGKDVELRCDPISGHTALYWYRQSLGQGLEFLIYFQGNSAPDKSGLPSDRFSAERTGGSVSTLTIQRTQQEDSAVYLCASSPRDRGESTEAFFGQGTRLTVV.

The CDR3 is CASSGVTGGAANEKLFF. The CDR3 DNA reads TGTGCCAGCAGCGGTGTGACAGGGGGAGCAGCTAATGAAAAACTGTTTTTT. The J gene is TRBJ1-4, the V gene TRBV9, with 9 bases that match TRBD1. The germline gives CDR1 SGDLS, CDR2 YYNGEE. V lost 3 bases to trimming and J lost 3 bases; unmatched junction nucleotides: 9. The CDR3 contains 17 residues.

The chain joins TRBV7-9 to TRBJ2-5; a weak D match, TRBD2 (6 bases). The V gene lost 4 bases and the J gene lost 3 bases, with 18 bases spanning the gap. The CDR3 covers 16 residues. Looked up from germline, CDR1 is SEHNR and CDR2 is FQNEAQ (reference sequence). This chain's CDR3 is CASSSDYGGSKETQYF. The CDR3 bases are TGTGCCAGCAGCTCCGACTACGGGGGAAGCAAAGAGACCCAGTACTTC.

V and J are TRBV9 and TRBJ2-2; no clear D. The CDR3 has 15 amino acids. The V end lost 0 bases, the J end lost 6 bases, and 12 bases lay between the germline ends. Looked up from germline, CDR1 is SGDLS and CDR2 is YYNGEE. CDR3 DNA sequence: TGTGCCAGCAGCGTAGATGGCTCTGCAGCCGGGGAGCTGTTTTTT. It is translated as CASSVDGSAAGELFF.

This clone was counted once. The rearrangement joins TRBV4-1 to TRBJ2-7, with TRBD1 identical over 7 bases. Germline V CDR1 and CDR2: MGHRA, YSYEKL. V dropped 5 bases and J dropped 0; count of bases not matched to a gene: 4. The CDR3 contains 14 residues. CDR3 sequence (DNA): TGCGCCAGCAGCAGGGGACAGAGCTCCTACGAGCAGTACTTC. Translation gives CASSRGQSSYEQYF.

The gene calls are TRBV6-2 or TRBV6-3 and TRBJ2-4, with D unclear. Germline CDR1 reads MNHEY; CDR2 reads SVGEGT. V was cut by 6 bases and J by 0 bases, with 33 bases left in between. CDR3 length equals 22 residues. CDR3 sequence reads: CASSRFGPSVVSPTLAKNIQYF. In nucleotides, the CDR3 is TGTGCCAGCAGCCGCTTTGGCCCTAGTGTAGTCAGCCCCACTCTAGCCAAAAACATTCAGTACTTC.

The genes are TRBV30 and TRBJ1-2; D is possibly TRBD1 (5 bases). The germline V gene has CDR1 GTSNPN and CDR2 SVGIG (reference sequence). V lost 0 bases and J 8 bases, leaving 13 bases between the germline ends. This CDR3 spans 13 amino acids. The CDR3 DNA reads as TGTGCCTGGAGTGTATCCAGGGCGGCGGGCTACACCTTC. Its protein is CAWSVSRAAGYTF.

J is TRBJ2-5 and V is TRBV7-2, with 8 bases that match TRBD1. Looked up from germline, CDR1 is SGHTA and CDR2 is FQGNSA. The trim removed 5 bases at V and 1 base at J, leaving 3 bases unmatched. The length of the CDR3 is 14 residues. The CDR3: CASSRDRSQETQYF. As DNA, the CDR3 is TGTGCCAGCAGCCGGGACAGGAGCCAAGAGACCCAGTACTTC.

The rearrangement joins TRBV6-4 to TRBJ2-1; perhaps TRBD1 as D (5 bases). V dropped 5 bases and J dropped 1 base, with 12 bases sitting between them. This CDR3 has 15 residues. Germline lookup yields CDR1 MRHNA and CDR2 SNTAGT. The CDR3, as DNA: TGTGCCAGCAGTAAAGGGGCCCTTTCCTACAATGAGCAGTTCTTC. Amino acid sequence: CASSKGALSYNEQFF.

The chain couples TRBV2 to TRBJ2-7; TRBD2 matches at 12 bases. The germline CDR1 and CDR2 sequences are SNHLY and FYNNEI. The CDR3 length is 15 residues. V shed 3 bases, J shed 5 bases, and the junction held 5 bases outside the gene matches. CDR3 DNA: TGTGCCAGCAGTGACATGACTAGCGGGGGAGACGAGCAGTACTTC. It specifies CASSDMTSGGDEQYF.

This sequence joins TRBV12-3 or TRBV12-4 and TRBJ2-3, with D unresolved. Deletions cut 3 bases from V and 14 bases from J, with 15 bases between. The CDR3 is 12 residues long. The CDR3 nucleotides read TGTGCCAGCAGTTTCCCCACCGGGTCCCGGTATTTT. Protein: CASSFPTGSRYF.

The J gene is TRBJ2-3, the V gene TRBV9, with D possibly TRBD2 on 7 matching bases. The CDR3 is 16 amino acids. V lost 1 base and J 2 bases, leaving 14 bases between the germline ends. CDR1 is SGDLS and CDR2 is YYNGEE in the germline V gene. Here the CDR3 reads CASSVSGGGFTDTQYF. The CDR3 nucleotides are TGTGCCAGCAGCGTATCGGGGGGCGGGTTCACAGATACGCAGTATTTT.

The rearrangement joins TRBV29-1 to TRBJ1-1, with 8 bases that match TRBD1. The germline gives CDR1 SQVTM, CDR2 ANQGSEA. Trimming removed 4 bases from V and 1 base from J; junction bases left unmatched: 2. The CDR3 sequence is 13 residues long. CDR3 nucleotide sequence: TGCAGCGTTGCCGACAGGGGGAACACTGAAGCTTTCTTT. Its protein is CSVADRGNTEAFF.